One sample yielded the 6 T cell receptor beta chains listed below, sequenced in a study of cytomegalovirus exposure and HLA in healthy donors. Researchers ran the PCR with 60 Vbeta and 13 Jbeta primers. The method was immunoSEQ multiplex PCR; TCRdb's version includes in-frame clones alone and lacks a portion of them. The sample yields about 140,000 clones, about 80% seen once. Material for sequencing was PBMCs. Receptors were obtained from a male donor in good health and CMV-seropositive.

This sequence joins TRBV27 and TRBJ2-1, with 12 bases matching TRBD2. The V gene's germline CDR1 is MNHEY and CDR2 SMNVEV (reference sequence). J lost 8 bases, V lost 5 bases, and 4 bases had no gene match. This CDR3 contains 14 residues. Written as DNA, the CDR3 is TGTGCCAGCAGTCTACTAGCGGGAGGTCATGAGCAGTTCTTC. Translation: CASSLLAGGHEQFF.

The CDR3 nucleotides read TGCGCCAGCAGCCACGGACTAGCGGGAGAGACAGATACGCAGTATTTT. Amino acid sequence: CASSHGLAGETDTQYF. J is TRBJ2-3 and V is TRBV4-3; 13 bases line up with TRBD2. Losses at the gene ends were 3 bases for V and 3 bases for J; bases not matched to a gene: 3. The length of the CDR3 is 16 residues. Germline V gene sequence: CDR1 LGHNA, CDR2 YSLEER.

The CDR3 is CASSLAGRGYTF. The DNA of the CDR3 is TGTGCCAGCAGCTTAGCTGGCAGAGGCTACACCTTC. This rearrangement joins TRBV11-2 to TRBJ1-2; D remains unclear. Germline CDR1 and CDR2: SGHAT and FQNNGV. The V end was cut by 1 base, the J end by 8 bases, with 8 bases between. There are 12 residues in the CDR3.

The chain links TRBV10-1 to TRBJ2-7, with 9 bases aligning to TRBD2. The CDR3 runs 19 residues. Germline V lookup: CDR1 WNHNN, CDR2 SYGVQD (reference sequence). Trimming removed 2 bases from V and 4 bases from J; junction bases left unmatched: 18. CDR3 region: CASSEVIAGATPLLYEQYF. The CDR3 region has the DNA TGCGCCAGCAGTGAGGTTATAGCGGGAGCAACCCCTCTCCTGTACGAGCAGTACTTC.

The CDR3 DNA reads TGTGCCAGCAGCTCCGTTAGCGGGGGGGCAGCAGATACGCAGTATTTT. Encoded protein: CASSSVSGGAADTQYF. This chain links TRBV11-3 with TRBJ2-3, with 11 bases identical to TRBD2. Germline loops: CDR1 SGHNT, CDR2 YENEEA. The CDR3 loop spans 16 amino acids. Germline trimming cut 4 bases from V and 4 bases from J; bases unmatched to any gene: 7.

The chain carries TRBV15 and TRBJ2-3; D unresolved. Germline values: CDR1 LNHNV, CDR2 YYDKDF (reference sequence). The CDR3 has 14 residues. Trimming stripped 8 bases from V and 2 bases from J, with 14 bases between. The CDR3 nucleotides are TGTGCCACCCGTCAGGAACAGTACACAGATACGCAGTATTTT. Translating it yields CATRQEQYTDTQYF.